This is a list of T cell receptor beta chains from one sample in a study of blood T cell repertoires in COVID-19. Clones were read by immunoSEQ multiplex PCR, and TCRdb kept only the in-frame ones, dropping some. The data show roughly 180,000 clones, 60% to 85% seen once. The material sequenced was peripheral blood. The source of these receptors is a woman aged 60 to 75 with COVID-19, enrolled during active disease. The CDR3 runs from the conserved cysteine through the conserved F or W.

v_gene	j_gene	CDR3aa
TRBV5-4	TRBJ2-7	CASSRGTGPYEQYF
TRBV5-5	TRBJ1-2	CASSLAGGGGYTF
TRBV14	TRBJ2-1	CASSSKPPLAGGYNEQFF
TRBV10-3	TRBJ2-7	CAISLTGTRISYEQYF
TRBV6-5	TRBJ2-3	CASSRHSDTQYF
TRBV18	TRBJ1-5	CASSPPVSRGNQPQHF
TRBV19	TRBJ2-5	CASSGAHQETQYF
TRBV7-3	TRBJ2-5	CASSQGQGETQYF
TRBV15	TRBJ1-5	CATSRERTVSNQPQHF
TRBV29-1	TRBJ1-2	CSGRTGYGYTF
TRBV28	TRBJ1-3	CASSVPEGQGVFAGNTIYF
TRBV7-2	TRBJ2-5	CASSLGQGAWETQYF
TRBV6-6	TRBJ1-5	CASSYESEAQPQHF
TRBV6-4	TRBJ2-3	CASSETSGSGHTQYF
TRBV6-6	TRBJ1-5	CASSYSSDRPQHF
TRBV2	TRBJ1-2	CASSETRGGTSYGYTF
TRBV19	TRBJ2-5	CASRTSGRRETQYF
TRBV7-9	TRBJ2-5	CASSNPGGDRRGETQYF
TRBV5-1	TRBJ2-1	CASTPSGGSASDEQFF
TRBV5-1	TRBJ1-5	CASSLEPGNQPQHF
TRBV3-1/TRBV3-2	TRBJ1-6	CASSLPYSPLHF
TRBV18	TRBJ1-1	CASSPDDRGTTEAFF
TRBV10-2	TRBJ1-5	CASSASGGVQPQHF
TRBV11-1	TRBJ2-1	CASSLIAGGGTEQFF
TRBV5-1	TRBJ1-3	CASSLFSGNTIYF
TRBV10-1	TRBJ1-4	CASSSTGSNEKLFF
TRBV19	TRBJ1-2	CASSPLGGVYGYTF
TRBV6-5	TRBJ1-3	CATDRAYSGNTIYF
TRBV9	TRBJ2-1	CASSVGLQSSYNEQFF
TRBV27	TRBJ1-2	CASSSRGQGRGGYTF
TRBV12-3/TRBV12-4	TRBJ2-5	CASSRGQAKAQYF
TRBV10-2	TRBJ2-5	CASRESTQETQYF
TRBV19	TRBJ1-5	CASSQDRGIYSNQPQHF
TRBV5-1	TRBJ1-6	CASSLGAGRQGLGSPLHF
TRBV18	TRBJ2-7	CASSPRSGQGEGVGQYF
TRBV7-9	TRBJ1-1	CASRPQGLMNTEAFF
TRBV6-6	TRBJ2-1	CASSWGLAGGQSSYNEQFF
TRBV10-3	TRBJ2-5	CAISTLAGGGETQYF
TRBV7-2	TRBJ2-3	CASSVGLVTDTQYF
TRBV7-8	TRBJ1-4	CASSLTQGSTNEKLFF
TRBV30	TRBJ1-4	CAWSVEAPGEKLFF
TRBV7-8	TRBJ1-5	CASSLVRTANNQPQHF
TRBV5-1	TRBJ2-1	CASSVNGNEQFF
TRBV2	TRBJ2-5	CASSVNREETQYF
TRBV28	TRBJ1-2	CASSSTGYGYTF
TRBV19	TRBJ1-1	CASRTAGGMNTEAFF
TRBV4-2	TRBJ2-7	CASSQAASGPTYEQYF
TRBV29-1	TRBJ2-1	CSVEAQREGNEQFF
TRBV6-5	TRBJ1-3	CASSPDRGLDTIYF
TRBV11-2	TRBJ1-2	CASSPGQGTGYTF
TRBV5-8	TRBJ2-5	CASSLKGGETQYF
TRBV6-5	TRBJ1-1	CASSYSTGDAFF
TRBV5-6	TRBJ1-1	CASTYRGPLNTEAFF
TRBV30	TRBJ2-2	CAWSRSSGRAGELFF
TRBV3-1/TRBV3-2	TRBJ1-1	CASSPRGGGTEAFF
TRBV28	TRBJ1-1	CASSLTRRGRTEAFF